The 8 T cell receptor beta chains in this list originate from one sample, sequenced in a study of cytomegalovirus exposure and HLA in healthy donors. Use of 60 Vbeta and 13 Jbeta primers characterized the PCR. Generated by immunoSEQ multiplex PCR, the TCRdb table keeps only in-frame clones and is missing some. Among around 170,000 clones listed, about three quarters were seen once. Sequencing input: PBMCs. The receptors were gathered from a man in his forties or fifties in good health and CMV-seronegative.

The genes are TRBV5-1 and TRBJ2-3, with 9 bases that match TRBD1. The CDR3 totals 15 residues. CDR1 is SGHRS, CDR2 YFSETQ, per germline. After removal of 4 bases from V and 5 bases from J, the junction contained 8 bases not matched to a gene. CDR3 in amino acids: CASSRWTGEGDTQYF. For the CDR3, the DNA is TGCGCCAGCAGCCGGTGGACAGGGGAGGGAGATACGCAGTATTTT.

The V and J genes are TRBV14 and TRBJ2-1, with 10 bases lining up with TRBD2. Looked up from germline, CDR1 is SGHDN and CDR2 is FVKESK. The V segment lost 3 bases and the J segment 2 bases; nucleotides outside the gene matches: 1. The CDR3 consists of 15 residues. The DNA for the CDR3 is TGTGCCAGCAGCCAGCTAGCGGGAGCCTACAATGAGCAGTTCTTC. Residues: CASSQLAGAYNEQFF. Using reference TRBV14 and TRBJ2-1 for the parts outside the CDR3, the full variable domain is EAGVTQFPSHSVIEKGQTVTLRCDPISGHDNLYWYRRVMGKEIKFLLHFVKESKQDESGMPNNRFLAERTGGTYSTLKVQPAELEDSGVYFCASSQLAGAYNEQFFGPGTRLTVL.

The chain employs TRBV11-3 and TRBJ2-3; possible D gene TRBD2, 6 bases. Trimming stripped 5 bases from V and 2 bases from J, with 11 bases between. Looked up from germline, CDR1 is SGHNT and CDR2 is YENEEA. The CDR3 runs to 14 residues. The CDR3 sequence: CASSPGDLTDTQYF. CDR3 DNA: TGTGCCAGCAGCCCGGGGGATCTCACAGATACGCAGTATTTT.

For the CDR3, the DNA is TGCGCCAGCAGCCCAGCGGGGGGGCGAGAGACCCAGTACTTC. Residues: CASSPAGGRETQYF. The chain recombines TRBV5-1 with TRBJ2-5, with 10 bases matching TRBD2. Germline V gene data show CDR1 as SGHRS and CDR2 as YFSETQ. Trimming removed 4 bases from V and 4 bases from J; junction bases left unmatched: 4. CDR3 size: 14 residues.

CDR3 region: CASSPGVDYGYTF. The CDR3 DNA is TGCGCCAGCAGCCCAGGGGTGGACTATGGCTACACCTTC. This sequence joins TRBV5-1 and TRBJ1-2; weak D call: TRBD1 (6 bases). CDR3 length: 13 residues. V lost 4 bases and J lost 3, with 10 bases in between. Germline V gene lookup returns CDR1 SGHRS and CDR2 YFSETQ.

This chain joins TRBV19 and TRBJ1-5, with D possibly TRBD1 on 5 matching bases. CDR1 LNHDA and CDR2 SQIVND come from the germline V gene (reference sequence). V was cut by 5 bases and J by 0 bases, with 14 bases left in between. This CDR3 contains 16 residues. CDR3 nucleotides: TGTGCCAGTAGTCCGCTTAGGGGTGGTAGCAATCAGCCCCAGCATTTT. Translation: CASSPLRGGSNQPQHF.

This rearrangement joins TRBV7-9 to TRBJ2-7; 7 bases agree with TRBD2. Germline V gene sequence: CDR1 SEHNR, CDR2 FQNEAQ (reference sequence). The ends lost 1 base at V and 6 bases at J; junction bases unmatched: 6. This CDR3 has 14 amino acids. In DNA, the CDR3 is TGTGCCAGCAGCTTAGGACTAGCCTACAGCGAGCAGTACTTC. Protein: CASSLGLAYSEQYF. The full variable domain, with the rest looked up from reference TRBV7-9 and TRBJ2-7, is DTGVSQNPRHKITKRGQNVTFRCDPISEHNRLYWYRQTLGQGPEFLTYFQNEAQLEKSRLLSDRFSAERPKGSFSTLEIQRTEQGDSAMYLCASSLGLAYSEQYFGPGTRLTVT.

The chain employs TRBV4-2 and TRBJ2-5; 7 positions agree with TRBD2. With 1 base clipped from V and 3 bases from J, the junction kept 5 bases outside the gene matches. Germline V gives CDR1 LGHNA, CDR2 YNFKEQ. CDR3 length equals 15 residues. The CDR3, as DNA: TGTGCCAGCAGCCAAGGGCGGGGGACCGAAGAGACCCAGTACTTC. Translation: CASSQGRGTEETQYF.